These 20 T cell receptor beta chains came from one sample sequenced in a study of PD-L1 blockade in urothelial cancer (dated by TCRdb to the late 2010s). Receptor amplification or capture employed the immunoSEQ multiplex PCR assay. In TCRdb, the immuneACCESS table is reduced to in-frame sequences with V and J assigned. These tables do not hold every clone; where another copy was compared, an unresolved V gene accounts for under half, and the others remain unexplained. The sample profile shows tens of thousands of clones; about 86% of them were found once. The ten largest clones represent 3% to 4.5% of the sample. The sequencing used PBMCs, collected around atezolizumab (anti-PD-L1) treatment. These receptors were collected from a middle-aged man with urothelial cancer.

The rearrangement uses TRBV7-2 and TRBJ2-3; possible D gene TRBD2, 5 bases. Germline V gene data show CDR1 as SGHTA and CDR2 as FQGNSA. The CDR3 has 13 residues. The V end lost 2 bases, the J end lost 6 bases, and 9 bases lay between the germline ends. The CDR3 here is CASSLREGDTQYF. For the CDR3, the DNA is TGTGCCAGCAGCTTACGGGAAGGGGATACGCAGTATTTT.

This chain connects TRBV19 to TRBJ1-2, with D maybe TRBD1 (5 bases). Germline V lookup: CDR1 LNHDA, CDR2 SQIVND (reference sequence). Trimming took 8 bases from V and 1 from J, leaving 14 bases between them. The CDR3 runs 14 residues. CDR3 sequence reads: CASLSGPYNYGYTF. Written as DNA, the CDR3 is TGTGCCAGTTTATCAGGGCCATATAACTATGGCTACACCTTC. Using reference TRBV19 and TRBJ1-2 for the parts outside the CDR3, the full variable domain is DGGITQSPKYLFRKEGQNVTLSCEQNLNHDAMYWYRQDPGQGLRLIYYSQIVNDFQKGDIAEGYSVSREKKESFPLTVTSAQKNPTAFYLCASLSGPYNYGYTFGSGTRLTVV.

The chain joins TRBV4-3 to TRBJ2-5; 8 bases agree with TRBD1. This CDR3 comprises 18 residues. The germline gives CDR1 LGHNA, CDR2 YSLEER. The J segment lost 0 bases and the V segment lost 1 base, leaving 10 bases of the junction unmatched. The CDR3 loop is CASSQAARRQGYQETQYF. CDR3 in DNA: TGCGCCAGCAGCCAAGCCGCTCGACGACAGGGGTACCAAGAGACCCAGTACTTC.

V and J are TRBV20-1 and TRBJ2-1; no firm D call. In germline, CDR1 is DFQATT, CDR2 SNEGSKA (reference sequence). Trimming left V 2 bases short and J 7 bases short, with 6 bases between. The CDR3 totals 11 residues. The CDR3 reads CSARRANEQFF. DNA of the CDR3: TGCAGTGCTAGAAGAGCGAATGAGCAGTTCTTC.

This clone appeared a single time. This chain links TRBV10-3 with TRBJ1-6; 7 nucleotides agree with TRBD1. Germline V gene sequence: CDR1 ENHRY, CDR2 SYGVKD. V lost 10 bases to trimming and J lost 5 bases; unmatched junction nucleotides: 11. The CDR3 consists of 15 residues. As DNA, the CDR3 is TGTGCCACCATTCCAGGGGGATTGGATAATTCACCCCTCCACTTT. The encoded protein is CATIPGGLDNSPLHF.

The gene calls are TRBV4-2 and TRBJ2-3; 7 positions match TRBD1. CDR3 length equals 15 residues. V lost 0 bases to trimming and J lost 2 bases; unmatched junction nucleotides: 2. Germline loops: CDR1 LGHNA, CDR2 YNFKEQ. The CDR3 nucleotides read TGTGCCAGCAGCCAAGAAGGGACAGACACAGATACGCAGTATTTT. It encodes CASSQEGTDTDTQYF.

The chain recombines TRBV10-3 with TRBJ2-7; tentatively, D is TRBD1 (6 bases). Germline V gene sequence: CDR1 ENHRY, CDR2 SYGVKD. This CDR3 region has 15 residues. The germline V and J ends were trimmed by 5 bases and 0 bases, with 14 bases remaining between them. The CDR3 region has the DNA TGTGCCATCAGTTCCGGGACAACGAGCTCCTACGAGCAGTACTTC. It yields the protein CAISSGTTSSYEQYF.

V gene TRBV2 combines with J gene TRBJ2-3; the match to TRBD2 covers 13 bases. V shed 6 bases, J shed 3 bases, and the junction held 0 bases outside the gene matches. In germline, CDR1 is SNHLY, CDR2 FYNNEI. The CDR3 contains 14 residues. CDR3 residues: CASRLAGGTDTQYF. CDR3 DNA: TGTGCCAGCAGACTAGCGGGAGGGACAGATACGCAGTATTTT.

This sequence joins TRBV29-1 and TRBJ1-3, with D perhaps TRBD1 (5 bases). CDR1 is SQVTM, CDR2 ANQGSEA, per germline. V was cut by 5 bases and J by 0 bases, with 14 bases left in between. This CDR3 is built from 15 residues. Written as DNA, the CDR3 is TGCAGCGTTCAGGGAGGGAAAGGCTCTGGAAACACCATATATTTT. This translates into CSVQGGKGSGNTIYF.

The chain is built from TRBV6-4 and TRBJ2-3; weak D call: TRBD1 (6 bases). The CDR3 spans 14 residues. Germline CDR1 is MRHNA and CDR2 is SNTAGT. Trimming pared 6 bases from V and 2 bases from J, leaving 12 bases between. Here the CDR3 reads CASRAQGNTDTQYF. The CDR3 DNA follows: TGTGCCAGCAGGGCACAGGGAAACACAGATACGCAGTATTTT.

The CDR3 protein is CASSRREFAGGGYEQYF. The CDR3 DNA reads TGTGCCAGCAGCCGACGGGAATTCGCGGGAGGGGGCTACGAGCAGTACTTC. The chain links TRBV7-2 to TRBJ2-7, with 9 bases that match TRBD2. The J segment lost 3 bases and the V segment lost 5 bases, leaving 14 bases of the junction unmatched. Germline CDR1 SGHTA, CDR2 FQGNSA. The CDR3 length is 17 residues. The complete variable domain, with remaining parts taken from reference TRBV7-2 and TRBJ2-7, reads GAGVSQSPSNKVTEKGKDVELRCDPISGHTALYWYRQSLGQGLEFLIYFQGNSAPDKSGLPSDRFSAERTGGSVSTLTIQRTQQEDSAVYLCASSRREFAGGGYEQYFGPGTRLTVT.

The rearrangement joins TRBV7-9 to TRBJ2-4; TRBD2 matches at 7 bases. The CDR3 totals 16 residues. The J segment lost 5 bases and the V segment lost 3 bases, leaving 10 bases of the junction unmatched. In germline, CDR1 is SEHNR, CDR2 FQNEAQ (reference sequence). For the CDR3, the DNA is TGTGCCAGCAGCTTTGGGGGGGGAGAAGGCCAAAACATTCAGTACTTC. Residues: CASSFGGGEGQNIQYF.

The genes are TRBV9 and TRBJ2-1, with D perhaps matching TRBD2 (6 bases). Per germline, CDR1 SGDLS and CDR2 YYNGEE. This CDR3 region has 13 residues. V was shortened by 0 bases and J by 12 bases, with 13 bases between the two germline ends. This CDR3 reads CASSVGDWSGQFF. The CDR3 region has the DNA TGTGCCAGCAGCGTAGGGGACTGGTCTGGGCAGTTCTTC.

The chain links TRBV10-1 to TRBJ2-7; D gene unclear. The germline V and J ends were trimmed by 6 bases and 2 bases, with 2 bases remaining between them. Germline CDR1 and CDR2: WNHNN and SYGVQD (reference sequence). There are 10 residues in the CDR3. The CDR3 spells CASSAYEQYF. CDR3 sequence (DNA): TGCGCCAGCAGCGCCTACGAGCAGTACTTC.

This chain links TRBV7-7 with TRBJ2-2; 9 nucleotides line up with TRBD1. J gave up 7 bases and V 5 bases, and 8 bases lay outside the gene matches. Looked up from germline, CDR1 is SSHAT and CDR2 is FNYEAQ (reference sequence). This CDR3 has 15 amino acids. CDR3 amino acids: CASSPTGGEGGELFF. The DNA for the CDR3 is TGTGCCAGCAGCCCAACAGGGGGCGAGGGCGGGGAGCTGTTTTTT.

This chain uses TRBV11-2 with TRBJ1-2, with D uncertain. The germline CDR1 and CDR2 sequences are SGHAT and FQNNGV. Trimming shortened V by 5 bases and J by 5 bases, and 18 bases separated the two germline ends. This CDR3 has 15 amino acids. DNA for the CDR3: TGTGCCAGCAGCCCTAGCCGAGAGCTCACTTATGGCTACACCTTC. It codes for CASSPSRELTYGYTF.

This chain uses TRBV7-9 with TRBJ1-2, with D possibly TRBD1 on 6 matching bases. V lost 0 bases and J lost 2, with 13 bases in between. Germline CDR1 reads SEHNR; CDR2 reads FQNEAQ (reference sequence). The CDR3 length is 16 residues. CDR3 sequence reads: CASSLASLGQNYGYTF. CDR3 sequence (DNA): TGTGCCAGCAGCTTAGCTAGCCTAGGACAGAACTATGGCTACACCTTC.

CDR3 DNA sequence: TGTGCCAGCAGTCAAGGGGCAGGGGGCGCGTTGGGCTACACCTTC. This gives the protein CASSQGAGGALGYTF. This chain joins TRBV6-4 and TRBJ1-2; TRBD1 aligns across 8 bases. This CDR3 contains 15 residues. The V gene end was trimmed by 5 bases and the J gene end by 8 bases; junction bases not matched to a gene: 13. Germline V gene sequence: CDR1 MRHNA, CDR2 SNTAGT.

The rearrangement joins TRBV18 to TRBJ2-5; no clear D gene. This CDR3 contains 13 residues. Trimming stripped 1 base from V and 4 bases from J, with 7 bases between. The germline gives CDR1 KGHSH, CDR2 LQKENI. This CDR3 is CASSPRGGETQYF. Written as DNA, the CDR3 is TGTGCCAGCTCACCACGAGGCGGAGAGACCCAGTACTTC.

The rearrangement uses TRBV5-4 and TRBJ2-3; 12 bases line up with TRBD2. The germline V gene encodes CDR1 SGHNT and CDR2 YYREEE (reference sequence). The CDR3 has 15 amino acids. V gave up 4 bases and J gave up 3 bases; unmatched junction bases: 3. CDR3 amino acids: CASSDGLAGTDTQYF. For the CDR3, the DNA is TGTGCCAGCAGCGACGGACTAGCGGGGACAGATACGCAGTATTTT.